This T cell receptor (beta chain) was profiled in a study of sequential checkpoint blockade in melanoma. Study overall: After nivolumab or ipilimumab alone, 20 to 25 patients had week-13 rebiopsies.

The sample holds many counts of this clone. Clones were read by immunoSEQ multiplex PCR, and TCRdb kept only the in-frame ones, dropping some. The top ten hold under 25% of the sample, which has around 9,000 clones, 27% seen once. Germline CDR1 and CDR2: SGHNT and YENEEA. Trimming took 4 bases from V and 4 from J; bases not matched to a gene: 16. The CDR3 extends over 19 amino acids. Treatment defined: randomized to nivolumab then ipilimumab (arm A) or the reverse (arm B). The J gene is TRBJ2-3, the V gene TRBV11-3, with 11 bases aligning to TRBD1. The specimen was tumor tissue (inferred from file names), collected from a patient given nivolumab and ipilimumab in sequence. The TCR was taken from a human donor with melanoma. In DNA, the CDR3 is TGTGCCAGCAGCTCAGTCCCGGGACAGGGGGTCTACTTCGCAGATACGCAGTATTTT. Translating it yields CASSSVPGQGVYFADTQYF.